These 21 T cell receptor beta chains originate from one sample sequenced in a study of T cells after yellow fever vaccination. Each CDR3 protein gets one entry after TCRdb re-called the 5' RACE reads with MiXCR. The sample consists of some 160,000 distinct CDR3 sequences, more than 5.5% of them appearing once. The source was CD4+ T cells sorted from PBMCs, collected about 5 days after the first yellow fever vaccination. These receptors were obtained from a man between 18 and 29 years old who received the YFV17D yellow fever vaccine.

A few counts support this clonotype. The genes are TRBV19 and TRBJ1-1; D gene uncertain. There are 13 residues in the CDR3. CDR1 is LNHDA, CDR2 SQIVND, per germline (reference sequence). V was clipped by 7 bases and J by 7 bases, with 16 bases between them. CDR3 loop: CASNPSPVFEAFF. The CDR3 bases are TGTGCCAGTAACCCAAGCCCGGTGTTTGAAGCTTTCTTT.

The gene calls are TRBV28 and TRBJ2-6; TRBD1 aligns across 9 bases. The CDR3 spans 17 residues. V lost 5 bases and J lost 0; bases outside the gene matches: 5. Germline V CDR1 and CDR2: MDHEN, SYDVKM. The CDR3 DNA sequence: TGTGCCAGCAGTCTTGACAGGGGGGGCTCTGGGGCCAACGTCCTGACTTTC. Residues: CASSLDRGGSGANVLTF.

The V and J genes are TRBV7-2 and TRBJ2-3; a weak D match, TRBD2 (5 bases). The CDR3 contains 15 residues. Trimming shortened V by 3 bases and J by 5 bases, and 15 bases separated the two germline ends. The germline gives CDR1 SGHTA, CDR2 FQGNSA. CDR3 sequence: CASSFQDSPGDTQYF. In DNA form, the CDR3 reads TGTGCCAGCAGCTTTCAGGACTCCCCTGGAGATACGCAGTATTTT. The whole variable domain, filled in from reference TRBV7-2 and TRBJ2-3, reads GAGVSQSPSNKVTEKGKDVELRCDPISGHTALYWYRQSLGQGLEFLIYFQGNSAPDKSGLPSDRFSAERTGGSVSTLTIQRTQQEDSAVYLCASSFQDSPGDTQYFGPGTRLTVL.

The CDR3 region is CASRQGSGNTEAFF. In DNA, the CDR3 is TGCGCCAGCAGACAGGGGTCGGGGAACACTGAAGCTTTCTTT. The rearrangement joins TRBV5-1 to TRBJ1-1; 7 bases are a match to TRBD1. After removal of 5 bases from V and 1 base from J, the junction contained 5 bases not matched to a gene. The germline V gene encodes CDR1 SGHRS and CDR2 YFSETQ. The CDR3 is made up of 14 amino acids.

V is TRBV19 and J is TRBJ1-2; maybe TRBD1 (6 bases). V was clipped by 8 bases and J by 3 bases, with 16 bases between them. The CDR3 runs to 14 residues. CDR1 and CDR2 from the germline V gene are LNHDA and SQIVND (reference sequence). The CDR3 region is CASCPLQGHYGYTF. CDR3 coding DNA: TGTGCCAGTTGCCCGTTACAGGGACACTATGGCTACACCTTC.

This clonotype appeared a few times. The rearrangement links TRBV7-2 to TRBJ1-5, with D unresolved. Germline loops: CDR1 SGHTA, CDR2 FQGNSA. The CDR3 contains 13 residues. Trimming took 9 bases from V and 3 from J, leaving 12 bases between them. The CDR3 nucleotides read TGTGCCAGTAACTTCGGGATCAATCAGCCCCAGCATTTT. Its protein is CASNFGINQPQHF.

With respect to this clonotype: This clone may be a read error of a much larger clone one base away. The chain joins TRBV20-1 to TRBJ2-7, with D perhaps TRBD2 (5 bases). The CDR3 runs to 14 residues. The V gene's germline CDR1 is DFQATT and CDR2 SNEGSKA (reference sequence). Trimming removed 2 bases from V and 4 bases from J, with 15 bases in between. The CDR3 region is CSARHEGRGYEQYF. CDR3 nucleotide sequence: TGCAGTGCTAGACATGAAGGCAGAGGGTACGAGCAGTACTTC.

This chain uses TRBV19 with TRBJ2-5, with 8 bases aligning to TRBD2. V lost 3 bases to trimming and J lost 4 bases; unmatched junction nucleotides: 4. Germline CDR1 LNHDA, CDR2 SQIVND (reference sequence). CDR3 length equals 14 residues. The CDR3 protein is CASSIGTRRETQYF. The CDR3 nucleotides are TGTGCCAGTAGTATCGGGACTAGAAGAGAGACCCAGTACTTC.

This clonotype has at least ten counts. The chain links TRBV4-1 to TRBJ2-7; 8 nucleotides align to TRBD1. Germline values: CDR1 MGHRA, CDR2 YSYEKL. The CDR3 extends over 15 amino acids. Germline trimming cut 3 bases from V and 3 bases from J; bases unmatched to any gene: 7. The DNA of the CDR3 is TGCGCCAGCAGCCAGCCGGGACAGGATTTCTACGAGCAGTACGTC. Protein sequence: CASSQPGQDFYEQYV.

In its sample, this clonotype was seen many times. The chain carries TRBV2 and TRBJ2-1; D gene unclear. The germline V and J ends were trimmed by 2 bases and 4 bases, with 9 bases remaining between them. The CDR3 consists of 14 residues. The germline V gene encodes CDR1 SNHLY and CDR2 FYNNEI. The chain's CDR3 is CASSEMSGYNEQFF. As DNA, the CDR3 is TGTGCCAGCAGTGAAATGAGTGGATACAATGAGCAGTTCTTC.

This clonotype has at least ten counts. The chain recombines TRBV10-3 with TRBJ2-5; no clear D gene. Trimming took off 0 bases at V and 2 bases at J, with 7 bases between the two ends. Per the germline V gene, CDR1 is ENHRY and CDR2 is SYGVKD. The length of the CDR3 is 14 residues. CDR3 nucleotides: TGTGCCATCAGTGAGTCTGGGCGACAAGAGACCCAGTACTTC. It specifies CAISESGRQETQYF.

This clonotype was counted many times. The chain employs TRBV4-1 and TRBJ2-7; 7 bases align to TRBD2. The CDR3 runs to 15 residues. The junction had 9 bases not matched to a gene; V was cut back by 2 bases and J by 5 bases. CDR1 and CDR2 from the germline V gene are MGHRA and YSYEKL. CDR3 nucleotides: TGCGCCAGCAGCCAATCCCCTACTAGCGTCCACGAGCAGTACTTC. This gives the protein CASSQSPTSVHEQYF.

This clonotype was seen more than once but under ten times. The chain joins TRBV2 to TRBJ2-7; 9 bases line up with TRBD1. Germline CDR1 SNHLY, CDR2 FYNNEI. There are 15 residues in the CDR3. The V gene end was trimmed by 8 bases and the J gene end by 2 bases; junction bases not matched to a gene: 10. The CDR3 DNA is TGTGCCAGCCGAGCCACCGGGACAGGGACCTACGAGCAGTACTTC. As protein: CASRATGTGTYEQYF. Based on the CDR3 plus reference TRBV2 and TRBJ2-7, the full variable domain is EPEVTQTPSHQVTQMGQEVILRCVPISNHLYFYWYRQILGQKVEFLVSFYNNEISEKSEIFDDQFSVERPDGSNFTLKIRSTKLEDSAMYFCASRATGTGTYEQYFGPGTRLTVT.

This clonotype was counted many times. This chain links TRBV7-9 with TRBJ2-1; TRBD1 agrees at 8 bases. The CDR3 spans 15 residues. Germline CDR1 reads SEHNR; CDR2 reads FQNEAQ (reference sequence). V was clipped by 5 bases and J by 2 bases; unmatched bases: 5. For the CDR3, the DNA is TGTGCCAGCAGCATACAGGGGGTGACCTACAATGAGCAGTTCTTC. This translates into CASSIQGVTYNEQFF.

This clonotype was recorded at least ten times. The chain links TRBV5-1 to TRBJ2-3, with unresolved D. This CDR3 contains 15 residues. V shed 0 bases and J shed 2 bases, with 10 bases lying between them. Germline CDR1 reads SGHRS; CDR2 reads YFSETQ. The CDR3 spells CASSLAVAPTDTQYF. CDR3 nucleotides: TGCGCCAGCAGCTTGGCCGTAGCTCCCACAGATACGCAGTATTTT.

This clonotype showed up just a few times. This chain links TRBV7-3 with TRBJ1-1; D possibly corresponds to TRBD1 (5 bases). The germline V gene encodes CDR1 SGHTA and CDR2 FQGTGA. Trimming left V 4 bases short and J 7 bases short, with 13 bases between. The CDR3 has 13 amino acids. For the CDR3, the DNA is TGTGCCAGCAGCTCTCAGGGAACGGGTGAAGCTTTCTTT. It codes for CASSSQGTGEAFF.

The V gene is TRBV7-9, the J gene TRBJ1-1; D unclear. V was shortened by 10 bases and J by 0 bases, with 15 bases between the two germline ends. This CDR3 is 14 amino acids long. Germline-derived CDR1 and CDR2 are SEHNR and FQNEAQ (reference sequence). Here the CDR3 DNA reads TGTGCCACAATTAAAACAGCTATGAACACTGAAGCTTTCTTT. This translates into CATIKTAMNTEAFF.

The rearrangement uses TRBV6-2 or TRBV6-3 and TRBJ2-1, with 8 bases that match TRBD1. The CDR3 is 14 residues long. Trimming took 5 bases from V and 4 from J; bases not matched to a gene: 4. Germline V lookup: CDR1 MNHEY, CDR2 SVGEGT. CDR3 loop: CASSTGTGYNEQFF. Written as DNA, the CDR3 is TGTGCCAGCAGTACCGGGACAGGTTACAATGAGCAGTTCTTC.

The sample holds many counts of this clonotype. The chain uses TRBV5-1 and TRBJ1-1; TRBD1 matches 7 bases. V was clipped by 0 bases and J by 0 bases; unmatched bases: 11. Germline V gene data show CDR1 as SGHRS and CDR2 as YFSETQ. CDR3 length: 18 residues. CDR3 DNA sequence: TGCGCCAGCAGCTTGGCGCGTCAGGGGGGCACCATGAACACTGAAGCTTTCTTT. Residues: CASSLARQGGTMNTEAFF.

DNA of the CDR3: TGTGCCAGCAGCCAAGAAATCGGCCCAGTCGGAGAGACCCAGTACTTC. This gives the protein CASSQEIGPVGETQYF. The chain has TRBV3-1 and TRBJ2-5; D gene uncertain. Trimming removed 0 bases from V and 4 bases from J, with 15 bases in between. Looked up from germline, CDR1 is LGHDT and CDR2 is YNNKEL (reference sequence). The CDR3 consists of 16 residues.

The V and J genes are TRBV20-1 and TRBJ2-6; D not certain. Germline assignment: CDR1 DFQATT and CDR2 SNEGSKA (reference sequence). The CDR3 runs to 13 residues. Trimming pared 2 bases from V and 9 bases from J, leaving 11 bases between. CDR3 coding DNA: TGCAGTGCTAGAAAGCAAGCTGGCAACGTCCTGACTTTC. Translated: CSARKQAGNVLTF.